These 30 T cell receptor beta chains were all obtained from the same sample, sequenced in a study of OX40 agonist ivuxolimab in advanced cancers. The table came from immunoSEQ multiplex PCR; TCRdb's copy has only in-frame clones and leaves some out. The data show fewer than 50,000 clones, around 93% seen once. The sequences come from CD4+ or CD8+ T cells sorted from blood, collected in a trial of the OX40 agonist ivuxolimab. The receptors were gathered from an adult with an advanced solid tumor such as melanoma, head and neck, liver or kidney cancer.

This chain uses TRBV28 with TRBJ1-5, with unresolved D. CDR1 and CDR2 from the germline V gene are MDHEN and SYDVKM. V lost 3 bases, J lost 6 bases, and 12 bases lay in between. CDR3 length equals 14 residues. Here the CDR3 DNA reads TGTGCCAGCAGTTTCTCAGGTTCGGGTCAGCCCCAGCATTTT. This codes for CASSFSGSGQPQHF. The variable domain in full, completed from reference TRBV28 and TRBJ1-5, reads DVKVTQSSRYLVKRTGEKVFLECVQDMDHENMFWYRQDPGLGLRLIYFSYDVKMKEKGDIPEGYSVSREKKERFSLILESASTNQTSMYLCASSFSGSGQPQHFGDGTRLSIL.

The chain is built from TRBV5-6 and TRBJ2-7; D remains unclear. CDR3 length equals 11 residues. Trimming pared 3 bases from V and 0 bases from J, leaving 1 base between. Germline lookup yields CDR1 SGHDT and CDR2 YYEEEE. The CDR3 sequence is CASSSSYEQYF. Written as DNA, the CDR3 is TGTGCCAGCAGCTCCTCCTACGAGCAGTACTTC.

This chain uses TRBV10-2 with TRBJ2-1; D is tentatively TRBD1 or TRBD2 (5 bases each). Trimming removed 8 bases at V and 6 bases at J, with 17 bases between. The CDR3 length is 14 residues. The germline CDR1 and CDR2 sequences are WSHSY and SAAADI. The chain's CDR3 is CASSSTWDGNEQFF. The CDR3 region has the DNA TGCGCCAGCTCCTCAACCTGGGACGGCAATGAGCAGTTCTTC.

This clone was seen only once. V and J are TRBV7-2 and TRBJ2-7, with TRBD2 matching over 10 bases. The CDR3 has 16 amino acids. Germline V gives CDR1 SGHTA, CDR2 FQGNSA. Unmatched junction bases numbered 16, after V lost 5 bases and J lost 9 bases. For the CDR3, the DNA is TGTGCCAGCAGCCCAAGCCTAGCGGGAGACTTGATGGGGCAGTACTTC. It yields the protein CASSPSLAGDLMGQYF.

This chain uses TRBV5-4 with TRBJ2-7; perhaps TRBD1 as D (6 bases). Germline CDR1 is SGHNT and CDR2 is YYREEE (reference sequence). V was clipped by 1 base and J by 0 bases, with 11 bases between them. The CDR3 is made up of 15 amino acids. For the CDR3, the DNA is TGTGCCAGCAGCTTGCCAGGGGCGGGCTCCTACGAGCAGTACTTC. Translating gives CASSLPGAGSYEQYF.

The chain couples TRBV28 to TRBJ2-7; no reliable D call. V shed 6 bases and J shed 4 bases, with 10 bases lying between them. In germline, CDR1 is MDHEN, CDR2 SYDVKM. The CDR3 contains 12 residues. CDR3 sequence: CASSLVSYEQYF. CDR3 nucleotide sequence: TGTGCCAGCAGCTTAGTATCTTACGAGCAGTACTTC.

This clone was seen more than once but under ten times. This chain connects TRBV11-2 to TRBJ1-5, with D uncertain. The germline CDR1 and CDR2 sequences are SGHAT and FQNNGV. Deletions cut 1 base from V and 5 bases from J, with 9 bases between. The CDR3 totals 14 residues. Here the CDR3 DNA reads TGTGCCAGCAGCTTAGGCCAGTATGATCAGCCCCAGCATTTT. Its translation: CASSLGQYDQPQHF.

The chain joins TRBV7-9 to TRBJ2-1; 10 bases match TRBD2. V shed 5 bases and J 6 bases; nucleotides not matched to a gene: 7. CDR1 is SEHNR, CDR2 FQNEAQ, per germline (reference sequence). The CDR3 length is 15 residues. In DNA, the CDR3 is TGTGCCAGCAGCAAAAGCGGGAGGGCCCTCAATGAGCAGTTCTTC. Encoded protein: CASSKSGRALNEQFF.

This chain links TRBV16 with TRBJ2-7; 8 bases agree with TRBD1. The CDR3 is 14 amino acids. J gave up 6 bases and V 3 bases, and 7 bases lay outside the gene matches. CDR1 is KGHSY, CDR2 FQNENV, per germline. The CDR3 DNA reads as TGTGCCAGCAGCCACATACTGACAGGGGCCGAGCAGTACTTC. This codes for CASSHILTGAEQYF.

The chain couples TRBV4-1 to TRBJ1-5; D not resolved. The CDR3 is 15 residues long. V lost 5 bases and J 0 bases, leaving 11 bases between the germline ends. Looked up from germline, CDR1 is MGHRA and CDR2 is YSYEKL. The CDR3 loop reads CASSNTAYSNQPQHF. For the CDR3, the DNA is TGCGCCAGCAGCAATACAGCTTATAGCAATCAGCCCCAGCATTTT.

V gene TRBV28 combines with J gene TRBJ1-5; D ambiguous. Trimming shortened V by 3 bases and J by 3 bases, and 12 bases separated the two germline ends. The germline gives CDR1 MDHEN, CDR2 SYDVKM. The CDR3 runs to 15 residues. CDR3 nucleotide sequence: TGTGCCAGCAGTTTGTGGGCAGTTGTCAATCAGCCCCAGCATTTT. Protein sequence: CASSLWAVVNQPQHF.

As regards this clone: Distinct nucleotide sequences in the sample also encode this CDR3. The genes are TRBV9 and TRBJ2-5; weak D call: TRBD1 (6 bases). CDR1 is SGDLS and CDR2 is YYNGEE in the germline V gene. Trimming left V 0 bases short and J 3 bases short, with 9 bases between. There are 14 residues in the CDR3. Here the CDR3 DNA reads TGTGCCAGCAGCGTAGAGGGGGTAGAAGAGACCCAGTACTTC. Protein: CASSVEGVEETQYF. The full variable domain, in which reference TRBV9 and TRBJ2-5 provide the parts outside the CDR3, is DSGVTQTPKHLITATGQRVTLRCSPRSGDLSVYWYQQSLDQGLQFLIQYYNGEERAKGNILERFSAQQFPDLHSELNLSSLELGDSALYFCASSVEGVEETQYFGPGTRLLVL.

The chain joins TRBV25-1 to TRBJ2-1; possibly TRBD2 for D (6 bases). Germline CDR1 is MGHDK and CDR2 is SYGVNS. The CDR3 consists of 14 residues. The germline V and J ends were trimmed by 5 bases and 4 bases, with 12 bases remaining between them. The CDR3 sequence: CASSFGGEYNEQFF. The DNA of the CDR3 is TGTGCCAGCAGTTTCGGCGGGGAGTACAATGAGCAGTTCTTC.

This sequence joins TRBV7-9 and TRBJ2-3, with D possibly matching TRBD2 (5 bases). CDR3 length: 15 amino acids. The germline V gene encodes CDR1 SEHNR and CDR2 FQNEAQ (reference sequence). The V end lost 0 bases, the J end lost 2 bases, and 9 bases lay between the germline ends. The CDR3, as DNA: TGTGCCAGCAGCTTAGCGACGGGAACCACAGATACGCAGTATTTT. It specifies CASSLATGTTDTQYF.

CDR3 bases: TGTGCCAGCAGCACAACCGGGACAGGGGGCGGCTACACCTTC. Its protein product is CASSTTGTGGGYTF. The V gene is TRBV28, the J gene TRBJ1-2; 12 nucleotides align to TRBD1. The CDR3 is made up of 14 amino acids. Germline CDR1 is MDHEN and CDR2 is SYDVKM. V was pared by 6 bases and J by 8 bases, with 7 bases of the junction left unmatched.

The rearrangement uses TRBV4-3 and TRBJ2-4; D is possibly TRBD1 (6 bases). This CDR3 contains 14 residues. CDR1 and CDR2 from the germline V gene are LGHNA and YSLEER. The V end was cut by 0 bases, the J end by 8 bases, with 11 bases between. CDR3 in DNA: TGCGCCAGCAGCCAAGAGCATGAGGGGGACATTCAGTACTTC. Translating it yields CASSQEHEGDIQYF.

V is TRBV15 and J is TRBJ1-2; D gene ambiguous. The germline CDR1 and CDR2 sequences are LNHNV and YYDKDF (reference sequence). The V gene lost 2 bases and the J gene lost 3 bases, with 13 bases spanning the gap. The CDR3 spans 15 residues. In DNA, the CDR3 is TGTGCCACCAGCAGAACACAGTTTACGGACTATGGCTACACCTTC. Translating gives CATSRTQFTDYGYTF.

The CDR3 region has the DNA TGTGCCAGCAGCGCAACAGGGGAAGAGGCTGGCTACACCTTC. The encoded protein is CASSATGEEAGYTF. The chain uses TRBV7-3 and TRBJ1-2; 7 bases are a match to TRBD1. The CDR3 has 14 amino acids. The ends lost 5 bases at V and 7 bases at J; junction bases unmatched: 10. From germline, CDR1 is SGHTA and CDR2 FQGTGA.

The chain's CDR3 is CASSPVRGEQFF. The CDR3 nucleotides read TGTGCCAGCAGCCCCGTTCGTGGTGAGCAGTTCTTC. The chain has TRBV6-5 and TRBJ2-1; D uncertain. V lost 6 bases to trimming and J lost 9 bases, with 12 bases between them. This CDR3 is 12 amino acids long. The germline V gene has CDR1 MNHEY and CDR2 SVGAGI.

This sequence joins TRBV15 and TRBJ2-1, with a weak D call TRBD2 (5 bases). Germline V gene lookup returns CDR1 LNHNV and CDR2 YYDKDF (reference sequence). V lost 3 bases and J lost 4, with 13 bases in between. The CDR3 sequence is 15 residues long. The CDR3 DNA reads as TGTGCCACCAGCAGTCGTGGCGGGTCGTACAATGAGCAGTTCTTC. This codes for CATSSRGGSYNEQFF.

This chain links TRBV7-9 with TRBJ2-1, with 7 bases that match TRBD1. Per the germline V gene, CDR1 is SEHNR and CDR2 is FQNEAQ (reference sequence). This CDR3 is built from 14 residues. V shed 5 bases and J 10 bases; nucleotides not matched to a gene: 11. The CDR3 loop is CASSNRQGMKEQFF. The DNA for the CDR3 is TGTGCCAGCAGCAACAGACAGGGTATGAAGGAGCAGTTCTTC.

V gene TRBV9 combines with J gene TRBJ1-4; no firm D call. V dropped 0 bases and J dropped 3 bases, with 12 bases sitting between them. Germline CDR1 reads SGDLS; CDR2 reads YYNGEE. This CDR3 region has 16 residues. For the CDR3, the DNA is TGTGCCAGCAGCGTAGCTCTCGAGGGAGCTAATGAAAAACTGTTTTTT. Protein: CASSVALEGANEKLFF.

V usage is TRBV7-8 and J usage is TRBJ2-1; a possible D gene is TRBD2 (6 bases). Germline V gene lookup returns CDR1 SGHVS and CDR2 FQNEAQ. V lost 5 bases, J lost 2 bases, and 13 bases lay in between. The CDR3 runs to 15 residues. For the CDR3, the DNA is TGTGCCAGCAGCCCCGGGACTGGGGCCTACAATGAGCAGTTCTTC. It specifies CASSPGTGAYNEQFF.

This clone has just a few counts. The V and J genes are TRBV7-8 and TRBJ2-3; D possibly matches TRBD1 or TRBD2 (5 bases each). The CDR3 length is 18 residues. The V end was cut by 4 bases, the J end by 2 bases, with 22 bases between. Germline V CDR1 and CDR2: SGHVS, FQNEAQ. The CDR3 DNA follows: TGTGCCAGCAGCTCTGGCCGGGACGTTAATCCCTACACAGATACGCAGTATTTT. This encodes CASSSGRDVNPYTDTQYF. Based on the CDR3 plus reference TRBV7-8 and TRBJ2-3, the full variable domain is GAGVSQSPRYKVAKRGQDVALRCDPISGHVSLFWYQQALGQGPEFLTYFQNEAQLDKSGLPSDRFFAERPEGSVSTLKIQRTQQEDSAVYLCASSSGRDVNPYTDTQYFGPGTRLTVL.

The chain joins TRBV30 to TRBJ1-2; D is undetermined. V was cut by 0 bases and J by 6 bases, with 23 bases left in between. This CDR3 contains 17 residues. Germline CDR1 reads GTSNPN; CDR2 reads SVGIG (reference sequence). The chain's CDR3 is CAWSVRIRNLHADGYTF. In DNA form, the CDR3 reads TGTGCCTGGAGTGTACGCATAAGGAACCTACATGCCGATGGCTACACCTTC.

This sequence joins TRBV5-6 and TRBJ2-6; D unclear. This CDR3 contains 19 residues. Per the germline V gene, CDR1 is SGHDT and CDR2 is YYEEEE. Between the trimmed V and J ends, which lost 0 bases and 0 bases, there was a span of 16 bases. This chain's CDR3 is CASSLDRIGWASGANVLTF. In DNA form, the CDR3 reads TGTGCCAGCAGCTTGGATCGAATCGGGTGGGCCTCTGGGGCCAACGTCCTGACTTTC.

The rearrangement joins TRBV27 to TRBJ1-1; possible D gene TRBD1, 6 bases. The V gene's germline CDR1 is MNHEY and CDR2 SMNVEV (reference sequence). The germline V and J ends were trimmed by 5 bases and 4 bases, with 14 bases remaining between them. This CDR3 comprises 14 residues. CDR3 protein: CASSPNRESTEAFF. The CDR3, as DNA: TGTGCCAGCAGTCCCAACAGGGAGAGCACTGAAGCTTTCTTT.

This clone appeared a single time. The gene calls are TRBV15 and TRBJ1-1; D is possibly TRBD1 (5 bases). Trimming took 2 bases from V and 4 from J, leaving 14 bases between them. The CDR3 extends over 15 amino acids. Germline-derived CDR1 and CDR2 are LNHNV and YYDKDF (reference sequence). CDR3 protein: CATSRRELGVTEAFF. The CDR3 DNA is TGTGCCACCAGCAGACGCGAGCTAGGGGTCACTGAAGCTTTCTTT.

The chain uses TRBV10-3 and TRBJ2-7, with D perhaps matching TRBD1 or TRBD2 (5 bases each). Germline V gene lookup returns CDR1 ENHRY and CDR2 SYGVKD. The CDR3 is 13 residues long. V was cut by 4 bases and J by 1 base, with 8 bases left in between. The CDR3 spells CAISGDVSYEQYF. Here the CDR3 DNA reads TGTGCCATCAGTGGGGACGTGTCCTACGAGCAGTACTTC.

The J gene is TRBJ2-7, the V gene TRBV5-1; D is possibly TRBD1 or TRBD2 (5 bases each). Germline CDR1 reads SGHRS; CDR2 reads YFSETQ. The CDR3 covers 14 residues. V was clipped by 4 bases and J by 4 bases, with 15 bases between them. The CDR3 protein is CASSASRGGYEQYF. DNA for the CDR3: TGCGCCAGCAGCGCGTCTCGGGGCGGTTACGAGCAGTACTTC.